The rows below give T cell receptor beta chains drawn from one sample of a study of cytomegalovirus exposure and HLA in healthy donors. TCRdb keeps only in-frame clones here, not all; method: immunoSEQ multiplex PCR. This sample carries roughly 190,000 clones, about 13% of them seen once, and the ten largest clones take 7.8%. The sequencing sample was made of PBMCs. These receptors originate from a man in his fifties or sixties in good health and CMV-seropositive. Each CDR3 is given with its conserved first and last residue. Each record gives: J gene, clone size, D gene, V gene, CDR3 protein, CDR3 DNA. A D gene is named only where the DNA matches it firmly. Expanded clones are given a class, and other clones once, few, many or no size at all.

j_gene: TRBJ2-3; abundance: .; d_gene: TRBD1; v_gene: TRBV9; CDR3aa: CASSVGQGATDTQYF; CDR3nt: TGTGCCAGCAGCGTGGGACAGGGGGCCACAGATACGCAGTATTTT
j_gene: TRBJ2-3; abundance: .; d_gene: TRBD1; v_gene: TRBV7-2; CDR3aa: CASSVDRGVTDTQYF; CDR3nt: TGTGCCAGCAGCGTAGACAGGGGAGTCACAGATACGCAGTATTTT
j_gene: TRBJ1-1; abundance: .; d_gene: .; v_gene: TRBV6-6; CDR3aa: CASSPTRTTEAFF; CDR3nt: TGTGCCAGCAGTCCGACACGTACCACTGAAGCTTTCTTT
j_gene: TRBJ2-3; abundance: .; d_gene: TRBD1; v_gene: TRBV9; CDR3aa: CASSLRDSKTDTQYF; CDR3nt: TGTGCCAGCAGTTTAAGGGACAGCAAAACAGATACGCAGTATTTT
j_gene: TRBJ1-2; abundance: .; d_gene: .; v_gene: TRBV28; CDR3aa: CASSAYRGYTF; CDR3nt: TGTGCCAGCAGTGCATACAGGGGCTACACCTTC
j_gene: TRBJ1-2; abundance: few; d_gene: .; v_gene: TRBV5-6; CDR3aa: CASSPGFDNYGYTF; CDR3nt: TGTGCCAGCAGCCCAGGGTTCGACAACTATGGCTACACCTTC
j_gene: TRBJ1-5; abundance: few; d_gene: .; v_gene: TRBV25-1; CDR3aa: CASSVSHQPQHF; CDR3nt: TGTGCCAGCAGTGTCAGTCATCAGCCCCAGCATTTT
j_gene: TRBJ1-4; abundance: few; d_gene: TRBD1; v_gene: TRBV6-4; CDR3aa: CARIGQALVEKLFF; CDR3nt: TGTGCCAGGATAGGACAGGCGCTAGTTGAAAAACTGTTTTTT
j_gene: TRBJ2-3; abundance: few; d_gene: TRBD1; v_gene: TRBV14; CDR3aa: CASSRDSRTDTQYF; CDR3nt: TGTGCCAGCAGCCGGGACAGTCGCACAGATACGCAGTATTTT
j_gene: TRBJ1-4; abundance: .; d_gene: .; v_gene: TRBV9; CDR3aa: CASSVGPIGEKLFF; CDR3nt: TGTGCCAGCAGCGTAGGACCTATCGGGGAAAAACTGTTTTTT
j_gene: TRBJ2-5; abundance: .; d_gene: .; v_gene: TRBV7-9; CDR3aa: CASSLGGETGLETQYF; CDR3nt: TGTGCCAGCAGCTTGGGTGGGGAAACAGGGCTGGAGACCCAGTACTTC
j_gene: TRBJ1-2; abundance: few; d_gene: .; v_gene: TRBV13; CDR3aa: CASSLGGDGYTF; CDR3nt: TGTGCCAGCAGCTTGGGAGGGGATGGCTACACCTTC
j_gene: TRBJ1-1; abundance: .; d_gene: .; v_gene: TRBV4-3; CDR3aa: CASSQDIAPRGTEAFF; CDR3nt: TGCGCCAGCAGCCAAGATATCGCACCAAGGGGCACTGAAGCTTTCTTT
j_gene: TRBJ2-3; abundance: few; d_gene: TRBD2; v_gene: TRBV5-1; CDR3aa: CASSRAGDIDTQYF; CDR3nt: TGCGCCAGCAGTAGGGCGGGGGATATAGATACGCAGTATTTT
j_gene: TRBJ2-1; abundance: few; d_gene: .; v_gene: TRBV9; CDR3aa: CASKRGTRRGDEQFF; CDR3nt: TGTGCCAGCAAAAGGGGAACTCGAAGGGGCGATGAGCAGTTCTTC
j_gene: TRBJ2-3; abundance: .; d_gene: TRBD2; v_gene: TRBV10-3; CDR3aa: CALAGGLRDTQYF; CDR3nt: TGTGCCTTAGCGGGGGGGCTCAGAGATACGCAGTATTTT
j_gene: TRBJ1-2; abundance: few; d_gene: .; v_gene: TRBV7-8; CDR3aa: CASSPDGNYGYTF; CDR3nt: TGTGCCAGCAGCCCCGACGGGAACTATGGCTACACCTTC
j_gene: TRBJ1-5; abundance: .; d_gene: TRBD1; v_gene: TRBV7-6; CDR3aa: CASSLGDRDNQPQHF; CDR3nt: TGTGCCAGCAGCTTGGGGGACAGGGACAATCAGCCCCAGCATTTT
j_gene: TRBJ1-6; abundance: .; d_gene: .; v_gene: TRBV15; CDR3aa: CATSRDQIYNSPLHF; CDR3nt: TGTGCCACCAGCAGAGACCAGATCTATAATTCACCCCTCCACTTT
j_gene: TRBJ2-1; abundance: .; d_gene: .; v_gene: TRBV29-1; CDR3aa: CSVSVRNNEQFF; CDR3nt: TGCAGCGTTTCAGTCAGAAACAATGAGCAGTTCTTC
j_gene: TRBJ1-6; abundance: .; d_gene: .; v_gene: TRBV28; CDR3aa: CASSLVSTAYNSPLHF; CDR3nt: TGTGCCAGCAGTTTAGTTTCTACGGCCTATAATTCACCCCTCCACTTT
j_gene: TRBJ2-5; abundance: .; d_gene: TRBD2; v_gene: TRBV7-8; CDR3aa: CASSLRGLAGGETQYF; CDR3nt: TGTGCCAGCAGCCTCCGGGGACTAGCGGGGGGGGAGACCCAGTACTTC
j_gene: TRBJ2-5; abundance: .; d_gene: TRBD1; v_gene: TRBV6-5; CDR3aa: CASSTRDRRETQYF; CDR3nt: TGTGCCAGCAGTACCCGGGACAGACGGGAGACCCAGTACTTC
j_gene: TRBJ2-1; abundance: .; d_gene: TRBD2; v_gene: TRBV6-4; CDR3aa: CASSDSIKAGGRRPWGYNEQFF; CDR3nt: TGTGCCAGCAGTGACTCGATAAAAGCGGGGGGCCGACGCCCCTGGGGCTACAATGAGCAGTTCTTC
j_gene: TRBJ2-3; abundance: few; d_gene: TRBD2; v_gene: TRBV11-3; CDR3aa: CASTGLAGAPYTQYF; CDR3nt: TGTGCCAGCACCGGACTAGCGGGAGCTCCTTATACGCAGTATTTT
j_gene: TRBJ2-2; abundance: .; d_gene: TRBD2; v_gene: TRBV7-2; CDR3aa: CASSSTTAGRGTGELFF; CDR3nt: TGTGCCAGCAGCTCTACCACAGCGGGGAGGGGCACCGGGGAGCTGTTTTTT
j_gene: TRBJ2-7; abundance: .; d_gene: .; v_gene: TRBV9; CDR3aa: CASSVVPVAGSEQYF; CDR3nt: TGTGCCAGCAGCGTAGTCCCCGTGGCAGGCTCCGAGCAGTACTTC
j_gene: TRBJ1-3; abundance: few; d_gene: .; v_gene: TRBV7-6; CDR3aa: CASSLGQFSENTIYF; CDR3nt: TGTGCCAGCAGCTTAGGACAGTTCTCTGAAAACACCATATATTTT
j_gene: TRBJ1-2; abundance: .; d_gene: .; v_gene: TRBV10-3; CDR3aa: CAIGPNRVTGYGYTF; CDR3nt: TGTGCCATCGGCCCAAACAGGGTAACAGGCTATGGCTACACCTTC
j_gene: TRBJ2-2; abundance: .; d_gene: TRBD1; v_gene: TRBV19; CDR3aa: CATSDRAGTGELFF; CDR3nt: TGTGCCACCTCGGACAGGGCGGGCACCGGGGAGCTGTTTTTT
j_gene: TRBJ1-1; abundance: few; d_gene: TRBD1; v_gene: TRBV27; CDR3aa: CASSFLPPGQGFAEAFF; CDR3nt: TGTGCCAGCAGTTTCCTCCCGCCGGGACAGGGGTTCGCTGAAGCTTTCTTT
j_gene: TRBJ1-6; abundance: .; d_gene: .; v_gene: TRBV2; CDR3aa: CASSPGLNNSPLHF; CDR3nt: TGTGCCAGCAGCCCGGGACTGAATAATTCACCCCTCCACTTT
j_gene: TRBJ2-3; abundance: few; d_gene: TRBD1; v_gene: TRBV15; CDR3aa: CATSKRGQSTDTQYF; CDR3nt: TGTGCCACCAGCAAGAGGGGGCAGAGTACAGATACGCAGTATTTT
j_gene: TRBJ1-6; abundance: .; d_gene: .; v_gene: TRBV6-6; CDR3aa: CASSYGAANSPLHF; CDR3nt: TGTGCCAGCAGTTACGGGGCCGCGAATTCACCCCTCCACTTT
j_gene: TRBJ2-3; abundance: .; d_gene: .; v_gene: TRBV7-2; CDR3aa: CASSAGTKAPDTQYF; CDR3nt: TGTGCCAGCAGCGCCGGGACAAAAGCCCCAGATACGCAGTATTTT
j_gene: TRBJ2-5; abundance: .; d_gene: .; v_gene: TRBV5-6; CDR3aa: CASTTGSGETQYF; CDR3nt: TGTGCCAGCACCACAGGGTCCGGTGAGACCCAGTACTTC
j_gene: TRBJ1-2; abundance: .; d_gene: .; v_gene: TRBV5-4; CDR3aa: CASSFGTMRYGYTF; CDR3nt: TGTGCCAGCAGCTTCGGGACAATGCGGTATGGCTACACCTTC
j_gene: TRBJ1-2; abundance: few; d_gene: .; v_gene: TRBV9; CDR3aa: CASNSRAGYTF; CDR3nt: TGTGCCAGCAACTCGAGAGCTGGCTACACCTTC
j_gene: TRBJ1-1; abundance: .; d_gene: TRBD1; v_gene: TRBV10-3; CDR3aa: CAIRGTTGTNTEAFF; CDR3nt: TGTGCCATCAGAGGTACGACAGGGACGAACACTGAAGCTTTCTTT
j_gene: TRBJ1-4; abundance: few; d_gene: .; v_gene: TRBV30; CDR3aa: CAWDGALWGGAGEKLFF; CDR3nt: TGTGCCTGGGACGGTGCGCTCTGGGGGGGGGCGGGTGAAAAACTGTTTTTT
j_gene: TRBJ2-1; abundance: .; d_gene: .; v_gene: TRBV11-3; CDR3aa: CASSSSQGNHNEQFF; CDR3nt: TGTGCCAGCAGCTCTTCTCAGGGTAATCACAATGAGCAGTTCTTC
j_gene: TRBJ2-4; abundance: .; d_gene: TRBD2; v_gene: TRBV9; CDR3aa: CASSPLSGGANIQYF; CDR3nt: TGTGCCAGCAGCCCCCTAAGCGGGGGGGCAAACATTCAGTACTTC
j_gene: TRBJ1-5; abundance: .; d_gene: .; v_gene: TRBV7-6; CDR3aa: CASSSSGQPQHF; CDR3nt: TGTGCCAGCAGCTCCAGCGGTCAGCCCCAGCATTTT
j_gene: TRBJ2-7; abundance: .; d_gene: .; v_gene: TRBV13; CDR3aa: CASSGTGGYYEQYF; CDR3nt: TGTGCCAGCAGCGGTACCGGGGGATACTACGAGCAGTACTTC
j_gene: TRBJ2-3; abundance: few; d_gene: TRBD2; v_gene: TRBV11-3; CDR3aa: CASSLRTSGDTDTQYF; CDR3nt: TGTGCCAGCAGCTTGCGGACTAGCGGAGACACAGATACGCAGTATTTT
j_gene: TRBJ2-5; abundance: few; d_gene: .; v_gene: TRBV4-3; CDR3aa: CASSLGLYQETQYF; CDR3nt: TGCGCCAGCAGCCTAGGACTTTACCAAGAGACCCAGTACTTC
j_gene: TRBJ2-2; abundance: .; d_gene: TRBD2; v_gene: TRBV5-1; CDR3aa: CASRLGGGMWTGELFF; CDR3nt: TGCGCCAGCAGGCTCGGGGGGGGCATGTGGACCGGGGAGCTGTTTTTT
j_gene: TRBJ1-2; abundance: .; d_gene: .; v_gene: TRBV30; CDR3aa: CAWSVPGFHGYTF; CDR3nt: TGTGCCTGGAGTGTACCGGGGTTCCATGGCTACACCTTC
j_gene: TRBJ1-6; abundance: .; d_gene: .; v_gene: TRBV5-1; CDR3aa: CASSKGGGSENSPLHF; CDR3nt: TGCGCCAGCAGCAAAGGTGGAGGGTCAGAGAATTCACCCCTCCACTTT